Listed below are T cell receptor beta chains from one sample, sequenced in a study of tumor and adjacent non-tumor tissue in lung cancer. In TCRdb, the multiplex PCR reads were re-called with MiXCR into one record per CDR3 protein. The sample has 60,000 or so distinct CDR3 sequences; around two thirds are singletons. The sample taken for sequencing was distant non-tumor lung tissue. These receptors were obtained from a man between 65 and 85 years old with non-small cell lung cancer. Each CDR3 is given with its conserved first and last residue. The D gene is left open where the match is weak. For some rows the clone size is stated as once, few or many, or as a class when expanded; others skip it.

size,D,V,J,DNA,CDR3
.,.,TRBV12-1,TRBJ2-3,TGTGCTAGCAGCCCCCAGGTGGAGGGCACAGATACGCAGTATTTT,CASSPQVEGTDTQYF
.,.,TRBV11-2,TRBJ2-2,TGTGCCAGCAGCTCCGGAGGGGGGACGAGCATCGGGGAGCTGTTTTTT,CASSSGGGTSIGELFF
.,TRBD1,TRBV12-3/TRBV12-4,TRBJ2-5,TGTGCCAGCTTAGACAGGGCAGAGGGGACCCAGTACTTC,CASLDRAEGTQYF
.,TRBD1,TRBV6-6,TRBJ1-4,TGCGTCAGCAGTTTCCCTCCCGGGACAGGGAGGGAAAAACTGTTTTTT,CVSSFPPGTGREKLFF
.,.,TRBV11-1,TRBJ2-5,TGTGCCAGCAGCCGATCTAGAGGCGAAATCAACCAAGAGACCCAGTACTTC,CASSRSRGEINQETQYF
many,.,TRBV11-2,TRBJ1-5,TGTGCCAGCAGCTTTAGCCAAAATCAGCCCCAGCATTTT,CASSFSQNQPQHF
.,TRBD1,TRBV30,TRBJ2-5,TGTGCCTGGAATATACAGGGGGCCCTACGAGAGACCCAGTACTTC,CAWNIQGALRETQYF
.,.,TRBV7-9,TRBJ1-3,TGTGCCAGCAGCTTCGGCAGCTCTGGAAACACCATATATTTT,CASSFGSSGNTIYF
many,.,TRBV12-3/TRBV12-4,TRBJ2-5,TGTGCCAGCAGCCAGGAGCTACGAGAGACCCAGTACTTC,CASSQELRETQYF
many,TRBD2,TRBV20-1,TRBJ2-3,TGCAGTGCTCTCCCGGGGCTAGCGGGGGCCACAGATACGCAGTATTTT,CSALPGLAGATDTQYF
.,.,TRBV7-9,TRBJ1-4,TGTGCCAGCAGCCCCATATCGCTATGGGAAAAACTGTTTTTT,CASSPISLWEKLFF
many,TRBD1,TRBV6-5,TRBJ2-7,TGTGCCAGCAGTTACCTGGGACAGGGCTACGAGCAGTACTTC,CASSYLGQGYEQYF
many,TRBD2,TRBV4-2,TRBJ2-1,TGTGCCAGCAGCCAGGGGACTAGCGCGGGGAATGAGCAGTTCTTC,CASSQGTSAGNEQFF
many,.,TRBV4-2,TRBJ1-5,TGTGCCAGCAGCCAAGATAGGGCGAGCAATCAGCCCCAGCATTTT,CASSQDRASNQPQHF
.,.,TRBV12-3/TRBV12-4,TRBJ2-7,TGTGCCAGCTGCGAACGGGAGTCAATTTACGTGCAGTACTTC,CASCERESIYVQYF
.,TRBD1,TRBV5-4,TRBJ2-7,TGTGCCAGCAGCCGCGGACAGGGTCTAATCGAGCAGCACTTC,CASSRGQGLIEQHF
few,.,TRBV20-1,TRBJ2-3,TGCAGTGCTAGAGATCCGGGGGGCCTAGATACGCAGTATTTT,CSARDPGGLDTQYF
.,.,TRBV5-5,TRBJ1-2,TGTACCAGCAGCACCCTCGTCGGGGTCTACGCCTTC,CTSSTLVGVYAF
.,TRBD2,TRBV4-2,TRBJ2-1,TGTGCCAGCAGCCAAGATGGCCTAGCGGGAAGAGATAAGCAGTTCTTC,CASSQDGLAGRDKQFF